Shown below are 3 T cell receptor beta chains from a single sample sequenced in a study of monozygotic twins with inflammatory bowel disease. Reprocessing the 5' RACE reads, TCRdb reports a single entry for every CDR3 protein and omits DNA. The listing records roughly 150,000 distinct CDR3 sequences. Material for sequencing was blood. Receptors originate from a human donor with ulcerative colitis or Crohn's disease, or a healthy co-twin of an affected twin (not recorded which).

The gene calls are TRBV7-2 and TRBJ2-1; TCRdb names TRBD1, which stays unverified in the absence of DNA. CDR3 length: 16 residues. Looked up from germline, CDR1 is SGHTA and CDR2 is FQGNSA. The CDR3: CASRRVGTEVYNEQFF.

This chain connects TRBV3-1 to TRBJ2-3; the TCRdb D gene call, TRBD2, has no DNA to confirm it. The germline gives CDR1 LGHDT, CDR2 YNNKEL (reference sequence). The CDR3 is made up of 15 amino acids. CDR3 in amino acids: CASSFKRGGTDTQYF.

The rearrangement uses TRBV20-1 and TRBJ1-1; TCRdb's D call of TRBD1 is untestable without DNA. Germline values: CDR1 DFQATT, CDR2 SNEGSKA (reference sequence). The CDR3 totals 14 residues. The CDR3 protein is CSASNRGRGTEAFF.